Listed below are T cell receptor beta chains from one sample, sequenced in a study of cytomegalovirus exposure and HLA in healthy donors. Generated by immunoSEQ multiplex PCR, the TCRdb table keeps only in-frame clones and is missing some. The data show approximately 170,000 clones, roughly 83% seen once. The sequenced sample was PBMCs. These TCRs come from a boy aged 2 to 10 in good health and CMV-seronegative. The CDR3 runs from the conserved cysteine through the conserved F or W. D genes are given only for firm matches. Clone size is shown for a subset of rows, as once, few, many or a class of expanded clone.

TRBJ2-3,-,TRBD2,TRBV6-1,TGTGCCAGCAGATTGACTAGCGGGATCACAGATACGCAGTATTTT,CASRLTSGITDTQYF
TRBJ2-1,few,-,TRBV18,TGTGCCAGCTCACCTTCGCGGGGGCGCTCCTACAATGAGCAGTTCTTC,CASSPSRGRSYNEQFF
TRBJ1-2,-,TRBD1,TRBV19,TGTGCCAGTAGTATGGGGACAGGGCGCGGCTACACCTTC,CASSMGTGRGYTF
TRBJ1-6,few,TRBD1,TRBV6-1,TGTGCCAGCCACAGGGACAGGGCTAATTCACCCCTCCACTTT,CASHRDRANSPLHF
TRBJ2-2,-,-,TRBV27,TGTGCCAGCAGTTTGTCGCTGGGACAGAACACCGGGGAGCTGTTTTTT,CASSLSLGQNTGELFF
TRBJ1-4,-,TRBD1,TRBV9,TGTGCCAGCAGCGGCTCCGGGACAGAGAATGAAAAACTGTTTTTT,CASSGSGTENEKLFF
TRBJ2-5,-,TRBD1,TRBV25-1,TGTGCCAGCAGTGACCAGGGGGCTATGACCCAGTACTTC,CASSDQGAMTQYF
TRBJ2-3,-,TRBD2,TRBV6-1,TGTGCCAGCACAGAAAGGGTAGCGGGTTCAGATACGCAGTATTTT,CASTERVAGSDTQYF
TRBJ2-1,-,TRBD1,TRBV5-1,TGCGCCAGCAGCTTGGAGGGGGACAGGGGGCTTAGGGAGCAGTTCTTC,CASSLEGDRGLREQFF
TRBJ1-1,-,-,TRBV7-2,TGTGCCAGCAGCTTAGGTACGACTACTGAAGCTTTCTTT,CASSLGTTTEAFF
TRBJ1-2,-,TRBD1,TRBV5-1,TGCGCCAGCAGCCCAGGCCCGGGACGTCGGACAGGTGGCTACACCTTC,CASSPGPGRRTGGYTF
TRBJ1-1,-,-,TRBV6-6,TGTGCCAGCAGTGGCGACAGCTATAGCACTGAAGCTTTCTTT,CASSGDSYSTEAFF
TRBJ1-2,-,TRBD1,TRBV19,TGTGCCAGTACCACCGGGACAGGGCATGGCTACACCTTC,CASTTGTGHGYTF
TRBJ2-7,few,TRBD2,TRBV6-5,TGTGCCAGCAGTAAGCGGGAGACATACGAGCAGTACTTC,CASSKRETYEQYF
TRBJ2-4,-,-,TRBV27,TGTGCCAGCAGTGGGAGTAGTCTGGGCATTCAGTACTTC,CASSGSSLGIQYF
TRBJ2-7,-,-,TRBV4-2,TGTGCCAGCAGCCAAGAGGGAAACAGGGCGTGGGAGCAGTACTTC,CASSQEGNRAWEQYF
TRBJ1-1,-,-,TRBV19,TGTGCCAGTAGTCGGCCCAGGACAAGGGAGAACACTGAAGCTTTCTTT,CASSRPRTRENTEAFF
TRBJ1-4,-,-,TRBV19,TGTGCCAGTAACCCCCGGGGTTCGGAAAAACTGTTTTTT,CASNPRGSEKLFF
TRBJ1-2,few,-,TRBV29-1,TGCAGCGTTGAAAATCAGGGTAACTATGGCTACACCTTC,CSVENQGNYGYTF
TRBJ1-3,few,-,TRBV4-3,TGCGCCAGCAGCCAAGAGGGGCATAACTCTGGAAACACCATATATTTT,CASSQEGHNSGNTIYF
TRBJ1-1,-,-,TRBV6-1,TGTGCCAGCAGTGGCAGACAGAACACTGAAGCTTTCTTT,CASSGRQNTEAFF
TRBJ2-3,-,TRBD2,TRBV4-3,TGCGCCAGCAGCCAAGATGGTGGACTAGCGGGAGATACGCAGTATTTT,CASSQDGGLAGDTQYF
TRBJ2-7,-,-,TRBV4-2,TGTGCCAGCAGCCAAGGGGTTACAGGGTACGAGCAGTACTTC,CASSQGVTGYEQYF
TRBJ1-3,few,-,TRBV6-5,TGTGCCAGCAGTTATAGGCAGGGTCTCGCGAACACCATATATTTT,CASSYRQGLANTIYF
TRBJ2-1,-,-,TRBV29-1,TGCAGCGTTGTAACCTACAATGAGCAGTTCTTC,CSVVTYNEQFF
TRBJ2-1,once,TRBD2,TRBV4-3,TGCGCCAGCAGCCAAGAGGCACTAGCGGCTCGAGATGAGCAGTTCTTC,CASSQEALAARDEQFF
TRBJ2-1,-,-,TRBV7-8,TGTGCCAGCAGCCTCCGCCTTTTGGCTGAGCAGTTCTTC,CASSLRLLAEQFF
TRBJ1-1,-,-,TRBV2,TGTGCCAGCAGGAGGCAAGCGAACACTGAAGCTTTCTTT,CASRRQANTEAFF
TRBJ2-1,-,-,TRBV7-7,TGTGCTAGCAGCCCTTCTGGGAGCAATGAGCAGTTCTTC,CASSPSGSNEQFF
TRBJ2-5,-,TRBD1,TRBV5-1,TGCGCCAGCAGTACAGGGGGCGGGCAGGAGACCCAGTACTTC,CASSTGGGQETQYF
TRBJ2-5,-,TRBD2,TRBV10-3,TGTGCCACATTAACTAGCGGGGGAGAGACCCAGTACTTC,CATLTSGGETQYF
TRBJ2-5,once,TRBD1,TRBV5-1,TGCGCCAGCAGCTCTGGGACAGGGGAGGAGACCCAGTACTTC,CASSSGTGEETQYF
TRBJ1-5,-,-,TRBV4-1,TGCGCCAGCAGCCAAGAAACCCTGACAGAATATAGCAATCAGCCCCAGCATTTT,CASSQETLTEYSNQPQHF
TRBJ1-5,-,-,TRBV6-6,TGTGCCAGCAGTTCAAGGGGCCTGCAGCCCCAGCATTTT,CASSSRGLQPQHF
TRBJ2-7,-,TRBD2,TRBV30,TGTGCCTGGAGTGTAGGCGGGAGGGCCGGCTACGAGCAGTACTTC,CAWSVGGRAGYEQYF
TRBJ1-2,-,TRBD1,TRBV4-1,TGCGCCAGCAGCCAAGAAGGGACAGGCTATGGCTACACCTTC,CASSQEGTGYGYTF
TRBJ2-6,-,TRBD1,TRBV6-6,TGTGCCAGCAAGCAGGGGGCTGGGGCCAACGTCCTGACTTTC,CASKQGAGANVLTF
TRBJ2-7,-,-,TRBV6-5,TGTGCCAGCAGGCCGGGACTCCGCTCCTACGAGCAGTACTTC,CASRPGLRSYEQYF
TRBJ2-1,-,-,TRBV14,TGTGCCAGCAGCCCTAACTACAATGAGCAGTTCTTC,CASSPNYNEQFF
TRBJ2-3,-,TRBD2,TRBV7-2,TGTGCCAGCAGCTTAATGGTCGGGGGGGATACGCAGTATTTT,CASSLMVGGDTQYF
TRBJ1-1,-,-,TRBV4-3,TGCGCCAGCAGCCAAGACCCTTATATGAACACTGAAGCTTTCTTT,CASSQDPYMNTEAFF
TRBJ1-4,few,-,TRBV7-2,TGTGCCAGCAGCTTTGGACAGTCAACTAATGAAAAACTGTTTTTT,CASSFGQSTNEKLFF
TRBJ2-1,-,-,TRBV27,TGTGCCAGCATGACTGAGGGTCGGCAGTTCTTC,CASMTEGRQFF
TRBJ2-1,-,-,TRBV5-1,TGCGCCAGCAGCTTCCAAGCGCGCTCCTACAATGAGCAGTTCTTC,CASSFQARSYNEQFF
TRBJ1-2,-,-,TRBV20-1,TGCAGTGCCGGGGCGGGGGGTGGCTACACCTTC,CSAGAGGGYTF
TRBJ2-3,-,-,TRBV7-2,TGTGCCAGCAGCCCCTGGGGCGGTAGCACAGATACGCAGTATTTT,CASSPWGGSTDTQYF
TRBJ1-1,-,-,TRBV27,TGTGCCAGCAGTTTAGCGGCTACGGCTAACCTAGTCGCTGAAGCTTTCTTT,CASSLAATANLVAEAFF
TRBJ1-3,-,TRBD1,TRBV7-9,TGTGCCAGCAGCCCGGGACAGGCCTCTGGAAACACCATATATTTT,CASSPGQASGNTIYF
TRBJ2-3,-,-,TRBV19,TGTGCCAGTAGTATTGGAGGTCCTAGCACAGATACGCAGTATTTT,CASSIGGPSTDTQYF